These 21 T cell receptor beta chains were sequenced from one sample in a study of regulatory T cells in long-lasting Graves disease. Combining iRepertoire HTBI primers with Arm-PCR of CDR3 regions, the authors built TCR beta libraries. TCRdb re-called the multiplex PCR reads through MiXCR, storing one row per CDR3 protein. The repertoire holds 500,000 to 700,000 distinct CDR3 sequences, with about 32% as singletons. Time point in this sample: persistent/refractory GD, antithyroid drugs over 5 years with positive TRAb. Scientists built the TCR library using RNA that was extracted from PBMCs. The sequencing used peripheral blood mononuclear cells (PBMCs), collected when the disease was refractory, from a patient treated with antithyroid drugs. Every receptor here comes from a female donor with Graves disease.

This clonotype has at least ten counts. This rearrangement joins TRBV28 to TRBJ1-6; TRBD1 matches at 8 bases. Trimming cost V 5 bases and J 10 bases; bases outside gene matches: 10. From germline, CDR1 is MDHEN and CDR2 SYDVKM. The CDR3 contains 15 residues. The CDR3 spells CASSPVDRGESPLHF. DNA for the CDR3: TGTGCCAGCAGTCCCGTCGACAGGGGAGAGTCACCCCTCCACTTT. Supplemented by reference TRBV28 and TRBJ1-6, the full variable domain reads DVKVTQSSRYLVKRTGEKVFLECVQDMDHENMFWYRQDPGLGLRLIYFSYDVKMKEKGDIPEGYSVSREKKERFSLILESASTNQTSMYLCASSPVDRGESPLHFGNGTRLTVT.

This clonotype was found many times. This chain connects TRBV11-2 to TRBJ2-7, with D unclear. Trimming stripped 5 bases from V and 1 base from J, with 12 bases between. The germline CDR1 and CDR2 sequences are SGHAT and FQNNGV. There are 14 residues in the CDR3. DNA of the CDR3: TGTGCCAGCAGCACCAGGACGGTATCCTACGAGCAGTACTTC. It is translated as CASSTRTVSYEQYF.

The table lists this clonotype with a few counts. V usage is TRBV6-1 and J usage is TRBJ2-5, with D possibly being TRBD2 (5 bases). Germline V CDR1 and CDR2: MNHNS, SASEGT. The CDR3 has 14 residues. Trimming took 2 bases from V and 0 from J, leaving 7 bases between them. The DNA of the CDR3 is TGTGCCAGCAGTGAACGAGGGTACCAAGAGACCCAGTACTTC. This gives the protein CASSERGYQETQYF.

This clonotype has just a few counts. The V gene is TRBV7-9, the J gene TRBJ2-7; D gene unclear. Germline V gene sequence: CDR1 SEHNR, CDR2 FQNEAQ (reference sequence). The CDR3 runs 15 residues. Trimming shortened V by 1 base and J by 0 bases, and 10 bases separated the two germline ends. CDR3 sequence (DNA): TGTGCCAGCAGCTTAGTCGGCAGTTACTCCTACGAGCAGTACTTC. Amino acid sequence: CASSLVGSYSYEQYF.

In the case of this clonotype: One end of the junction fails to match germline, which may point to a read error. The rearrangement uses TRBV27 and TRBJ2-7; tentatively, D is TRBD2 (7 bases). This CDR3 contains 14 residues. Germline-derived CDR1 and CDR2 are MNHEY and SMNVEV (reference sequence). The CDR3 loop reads CASMGGPAPYERYF. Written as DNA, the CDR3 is TGTGCCAGCATGGGGGGGCCAGCCCCCTACGAGCGGTACTTC.

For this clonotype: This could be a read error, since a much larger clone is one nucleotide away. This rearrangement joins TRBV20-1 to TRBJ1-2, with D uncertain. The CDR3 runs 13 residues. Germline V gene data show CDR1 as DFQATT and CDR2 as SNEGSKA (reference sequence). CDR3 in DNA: TGCAGTGCTGGAGACGCAAACTACTATGGCTACACCTTC. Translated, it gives CSAGDANYYGYTF.

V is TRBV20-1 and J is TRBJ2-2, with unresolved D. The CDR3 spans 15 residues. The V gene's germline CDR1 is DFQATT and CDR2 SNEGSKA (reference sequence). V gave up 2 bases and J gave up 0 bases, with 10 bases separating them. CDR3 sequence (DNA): TGCAGTGCTAGATACGGCAGCCCGAACACCGGGGAGCTGTTTTTT. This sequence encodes CSARYGSPNTGELFF.

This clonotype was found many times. CDR3 sequence reads: CASSRDRGHDEAFF. The CDR3 coding sequence is TGCGCCAGCAGCAGGGACAGGGGGCATGATGAAGCTTTCTTT. V usage is TRBV5-1 and J usage is TRBJ1-1, with TRBD1 matching 12 bases. The CDR3 has 14 amino acids. Losses at the gene ends were 4 bases for V and 7 bases for J; bases not matched to a gene: 5. CDR1 SGHRS and CDR2 YFSETQ come from the germline V gene.

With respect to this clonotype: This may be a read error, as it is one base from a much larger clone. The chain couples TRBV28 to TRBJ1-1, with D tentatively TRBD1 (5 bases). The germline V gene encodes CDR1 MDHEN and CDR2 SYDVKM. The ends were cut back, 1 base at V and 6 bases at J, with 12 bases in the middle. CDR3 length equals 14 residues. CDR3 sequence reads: CASSLSKGDAEAFF. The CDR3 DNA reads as TGTGCCAGCAGTTTATCTAAAGGGGACGCTGAAGCTTTCTTT.

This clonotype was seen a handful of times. CDR3 in DNA: TGTGCCAGTAGAGCGGACAGGGGTGGTGATTCACCCCTCCACTTT. As protein: CASRADRGGDSPLHF. The chain couples TRBV19 to TRBJ1-6, with TRBD1 identical over 9 bases. The ends lost 6 bases at V and 8 bases at J; junction bases unmatched: 8. Germline V gene data show CDR1 as LNHDA and CDR2 as SQIVND (reference sequence). This CDR3 is 15 amino acids long.

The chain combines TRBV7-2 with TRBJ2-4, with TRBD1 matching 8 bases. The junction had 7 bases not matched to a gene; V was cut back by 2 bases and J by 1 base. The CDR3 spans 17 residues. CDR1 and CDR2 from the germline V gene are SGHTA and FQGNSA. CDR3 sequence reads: CASSLIRGRGAKNIQYF. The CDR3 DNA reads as TGTGCCAGCAGCTTAATCAGGGGGCGCGGGGCCAAAAACATTCAGTACTTC.

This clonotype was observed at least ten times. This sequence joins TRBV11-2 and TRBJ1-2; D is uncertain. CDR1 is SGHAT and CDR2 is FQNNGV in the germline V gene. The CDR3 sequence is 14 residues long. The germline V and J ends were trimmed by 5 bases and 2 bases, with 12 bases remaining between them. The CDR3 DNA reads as TGTGCCAGCAGCCATAACGGCTTAAACTATGGCTACACCTTC. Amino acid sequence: CASSHNGLNYGYTF. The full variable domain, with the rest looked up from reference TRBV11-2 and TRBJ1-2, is EAGVAQSPRYKIIEKRQSVAFWCNPISGHATLYWYQQILGQGPKLLIQFQNNGVVDDSQLPKDRFSAERLKGVDSTLKIQPAKLEDSAVYLCASSHNGLNYGYTFGSGTRLTVV.

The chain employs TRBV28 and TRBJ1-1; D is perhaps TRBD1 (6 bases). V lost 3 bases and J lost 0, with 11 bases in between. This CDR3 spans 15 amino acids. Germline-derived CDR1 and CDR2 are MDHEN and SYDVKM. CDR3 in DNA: TGTGCCAGCAGTTTGCGGGGGGCTGTGAACACTGAAGCTTTCTTT. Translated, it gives CASSLRGAVNTEAFF.

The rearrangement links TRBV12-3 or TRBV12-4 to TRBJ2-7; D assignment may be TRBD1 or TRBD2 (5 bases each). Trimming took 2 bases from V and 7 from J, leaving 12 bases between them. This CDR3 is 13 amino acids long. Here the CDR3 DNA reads TGTGCCAGCAGTTTAACAGGTCCGGGGGAGCAGTACTTC. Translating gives CASSLTGPGEQYF.

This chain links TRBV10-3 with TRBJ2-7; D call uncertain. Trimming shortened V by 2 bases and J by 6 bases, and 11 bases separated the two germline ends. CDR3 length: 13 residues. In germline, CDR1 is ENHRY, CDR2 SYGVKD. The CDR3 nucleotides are TGTGCCATCAGTGAGATGGGGAACGGCGAGCAGTACTTC. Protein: CAISEMGNGEQYF.

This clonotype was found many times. CDR3 in DNA: TGTGCCAGCAGTTTACAGGGGGCTAATGAAAAACTGTTTTTT. Translation gives CASSLQGANEKLFF. This rearrangement joins TRBV2 to TRBJ1-4; TRBD1 aligns across 8 bases. The CDR3 is 14 residues long. Germline V CDR1 and CDR2: SNHLY, FYNNEI. Unmatched junction bases numbered 2, after V lost 5 bases and J lost 3 bases.

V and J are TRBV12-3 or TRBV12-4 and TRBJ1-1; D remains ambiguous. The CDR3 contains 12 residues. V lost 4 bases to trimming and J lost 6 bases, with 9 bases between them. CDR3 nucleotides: TGTGCCAGCAGTTATCTTAACGCTGAAGCTTTCTTT. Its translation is CASSYLNAEAFF.

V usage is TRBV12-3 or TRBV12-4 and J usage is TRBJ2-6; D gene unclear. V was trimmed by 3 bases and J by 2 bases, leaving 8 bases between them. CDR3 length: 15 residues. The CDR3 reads CASSFGGTGANVLTF. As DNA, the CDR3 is TGTGCCAGCAGTTTTGGTGGGACTGGGGCCAACGTCCTGACTTTC.

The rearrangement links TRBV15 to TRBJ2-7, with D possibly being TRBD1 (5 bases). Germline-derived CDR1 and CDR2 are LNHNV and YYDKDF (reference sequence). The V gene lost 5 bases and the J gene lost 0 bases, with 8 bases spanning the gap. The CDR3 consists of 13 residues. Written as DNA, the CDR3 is TGTGCCACCAGCCAGGGTAGCTCCTACGAGCAGTACTTC. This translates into CATSQGSSYEQYF.

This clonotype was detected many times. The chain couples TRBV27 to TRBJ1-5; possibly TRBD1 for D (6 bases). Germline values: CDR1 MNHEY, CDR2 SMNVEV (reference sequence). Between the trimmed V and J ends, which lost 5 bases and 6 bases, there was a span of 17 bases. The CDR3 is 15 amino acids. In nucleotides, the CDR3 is TGTGCCAGCAGTAAAGGGGGGCATGCCAGTCAGCCCCAGCATTTT. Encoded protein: CASSKGGHASQPQHF.

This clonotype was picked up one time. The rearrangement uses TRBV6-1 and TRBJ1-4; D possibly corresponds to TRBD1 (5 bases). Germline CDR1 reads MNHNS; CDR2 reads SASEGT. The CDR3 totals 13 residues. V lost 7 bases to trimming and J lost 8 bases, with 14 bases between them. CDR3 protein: CASTDSGWEKLFF. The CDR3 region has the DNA TGTGCCAGCACTGACAGTGGATGGGAAAAACTGTTTTTT.